This TCR beta chain was captured in a study of monozygotic twins with inflammatory bowel disease. On this clonotype: The antigen is not known.

Blood samples measuring roughly 2.6 ml were taken per donor. From whole blood, total RNA was isolated without any sorting of T cells. CDR1 and CDR2 (germline): SGHVS, FNYEAQ. The length of the CDR3 is 15 residues. Findings and limits, study-wide: Fewer clonotypes were shared with others by IBD patients than by healthy twins, especially with disease activity.

Used for each TCR library was about 3.5 ug of total RNA. TCRdb re-called the 5' RACE reads; one entry per CDR3 protein, DNA not given. This specimen shows approximately 340,000 distinct CDR3 sequences; the ten leading clones hold around 2%. The sequenced sample was blood. The source of this sequence is a human donor with ulcerative colitis or Crohn's disease, or a healthy co-twin of an affected twin (not recorded which). The chain employs TRBV7-6 and TRBJ2-5; as DNA is missing, the TRBD1 call by TCRdb cannot be tested. The CDR3 sequence: CASSHGDSDQETQYF. The full variable domain, completed using reference TRBV7-6 and TRBJ2-5, is GAGVSQSPRYKVTKRGQDVALRCDPISGHVSLYWYRQALGQGPEFLTYFNYEAQQDKSGLPNDRFSAERPEGSISTLTIQRTEQRDSAMYRCASSHGDSDQETQYFGPGTRLLVL.